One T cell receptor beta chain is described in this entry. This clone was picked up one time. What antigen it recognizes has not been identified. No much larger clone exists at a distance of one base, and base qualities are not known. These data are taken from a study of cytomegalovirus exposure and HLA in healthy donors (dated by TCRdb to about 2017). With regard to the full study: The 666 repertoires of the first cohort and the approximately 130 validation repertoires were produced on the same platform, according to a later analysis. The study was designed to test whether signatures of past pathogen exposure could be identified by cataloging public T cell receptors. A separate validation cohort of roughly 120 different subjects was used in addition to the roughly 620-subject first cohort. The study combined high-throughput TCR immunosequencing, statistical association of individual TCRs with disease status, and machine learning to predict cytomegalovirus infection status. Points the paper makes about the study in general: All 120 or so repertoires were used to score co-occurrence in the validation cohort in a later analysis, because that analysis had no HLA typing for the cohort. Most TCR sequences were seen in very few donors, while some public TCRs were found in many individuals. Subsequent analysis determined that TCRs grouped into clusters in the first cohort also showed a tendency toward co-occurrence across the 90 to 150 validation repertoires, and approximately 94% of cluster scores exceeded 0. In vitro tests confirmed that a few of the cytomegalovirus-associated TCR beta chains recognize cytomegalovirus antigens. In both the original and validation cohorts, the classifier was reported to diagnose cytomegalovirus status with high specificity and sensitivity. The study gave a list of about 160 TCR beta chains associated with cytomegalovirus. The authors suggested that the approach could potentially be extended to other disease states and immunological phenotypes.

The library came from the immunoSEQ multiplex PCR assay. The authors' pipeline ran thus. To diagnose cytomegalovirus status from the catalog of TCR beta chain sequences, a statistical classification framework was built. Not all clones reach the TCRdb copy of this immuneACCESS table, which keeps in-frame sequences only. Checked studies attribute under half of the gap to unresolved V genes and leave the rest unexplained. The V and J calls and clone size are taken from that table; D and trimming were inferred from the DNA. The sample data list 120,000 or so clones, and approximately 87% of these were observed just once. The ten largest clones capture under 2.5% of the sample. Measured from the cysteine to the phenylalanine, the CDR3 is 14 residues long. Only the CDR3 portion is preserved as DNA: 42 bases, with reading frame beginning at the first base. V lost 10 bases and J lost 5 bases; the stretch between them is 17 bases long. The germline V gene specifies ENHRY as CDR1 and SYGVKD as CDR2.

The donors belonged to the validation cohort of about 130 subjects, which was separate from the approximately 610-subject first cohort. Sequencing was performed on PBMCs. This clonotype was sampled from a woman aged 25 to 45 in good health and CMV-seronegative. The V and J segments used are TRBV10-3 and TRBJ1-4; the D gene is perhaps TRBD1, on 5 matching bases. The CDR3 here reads CATLGGAGNEKLFF. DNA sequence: TGTGCCACACTCGGAGGGGCAGGGAATGAAAAACTGTTTTTT.